Below, 7 T cell receptor beta chains from the same sample are listed, as sequenced in a study of read filtering for tumor transcriptome and immune sequencing. Molecular barcoded adaptors covering alpha/delta and beta/gamma chains were used on 400 to 450 ng RNA. TCRdb re-analysed the reads in MiXCR, keeping a single row per CDR3 protein. The sample has 43,000 or so distinct CDR3 sequences; 10% to 15% are singletons. Sequenced sample: a population of CD138-negative cells sorted from bone marrow. The receptor set was obtained from a donor over 35 with multiple myeloma.

With respect to this clonotype: A read error is possible here, since a much larger clone lies one base away. The genes are TRBV10-3 and TRBJ2-2; TRBD1 matches 7 bases. Germline loops: CDR1 ENHRY, CDR2 SYGVKD. V lost 8 bases and J lost 7; bases outside the gene matches: 10. The CDR3 contains 14 residues. The CDR3 is CAIGEDRLDGELFF. CDR3 bases: TGTGCCATCGGCGAGGACAGGTTGGACGGGGAGCTGTTTTTT.

This clonotype was seen ten or more times. V gene TRBV13 combines with J gene TRBJ2-5; D perhaps matches TRBD2 (5 bases). This CDR3 has 14 residues. V was pared by 5 bases and J by 2 bases, with 12 bases between. Germline V gene sequence: CDR1 PRHDT, CDR2 FYEKMQ (reference sequence). The DNA of the CDR3 is TGTGCCAGCAGCCCACGGGATTTTCAAGAGACCCAGTACTTC. Translation: CASSPRDFQETQYF.

The chain uses TRBV7-9 and TRBJ2-1; 12 bases map to TRBD2. V shed 3 bases, J shed 15 bases, and the junction held 12 bases outside the gene matches. Germline CDR1 reads SEHNR; CDR2 reads FQNEAQ (reference sequence). This CDR3 has 15 residues. This CDR3 reads CASSFLILAGGYVFF. DNA of the CDR3: TGTGCCAGCAGCTTCTTGATACTAGCGGGAGGCTACGTGTTCTTC. Together with reference TRBV7-9 and TRBJ2-1, the CDR3 gives the full variable domain: DTGVSQNPRHKITKRGQNVTFRCDPISEHNRLYWYRQTLGQGPEFLTYFQNEAQLEKSRLLSDRFSAERPKGSFSTLEIQRTEQGDSAMYLCASSFLILAGGYVFFGPGTRLTVL.

This clonotype appeared many times. In nucleotides, the CDR3 is TGCAGTGCTACGCTCTCTAACTCCGGGGAGCTGTTTTTT. Translated, it gives CSATLSNSGELFF. The chain couples TRBV20-1 to TRBJ2-2, with D unclear. This CDR3 comprises 13 residues. Germline V gene lookup returns CDR1 DFQATT and CDR2 SNEGSKA (reference sequence). Trimming pared 4 bases from V and 6 bases from J, leaving 12 bases between.

The table lists this clonotype with many counts. V gene TRBV6-5 combines with J gene TRBJ2-1, with 7 bases matching TRBD2. Germline V lookup: CDR1 MNHEY, CDR2 SVGAGI. CDR3 length: 15 amino acids. V was pared by 0 bases and J by 5 bases, with 4 bases of the junction left unmatched. CDR3 coding DNA: TGTGCCAGCAGTTACTCCGGGACTAAAAACAATGAGCAGTTCTTC. Translated: CASSYSGTKNNEQFF.

About this clonotype itself: A much larger clone sits a single nucleotide away, making a read error possible. The V and J genes are TRBV5-6 and TRBJ1-2; D is possibly TRBD1 (6 bases). Germline V lookup: CDR1 SGHDT, CDR2 YYEEEE. This CDR3 region has 15 residues. CDR3: CAGSLVGRGNYGYTF. In DNA form, the CDR3 reads TGTGCCGGCAGCTTGGTTGGCAGGGGAAACTATGGCTACACCTTC.

This clonotype was detected many times. J is TRBJ2-2 and V is TRBV7-9; tentative D call: TRBD1 (6 bases). This CDR3 is 15 amino acids long. Germline loops: CDR1 SEHNR, CDR2 FQNEAQ (reference sequence). Trimming took 2 bases from V and 6 from J, leaving 13 bases between them. The CDR3 DNA reads as TGTGCCAGCAGCTTATCTGGGACAAACCCCGGGGAGCTGTTTTTT. This sequence encodes CASSLSGTNPGELFF.